This TCR beta chain was found in a study of Graves' ophthalmopathy and Graves' hyperthyroidism. TCR beta CDR3 amplification used RNA transcripts. First-round RT-PCR used HTBI primers; second-round multiplex PCR followed. MiXCR, applied by TCRdb to the multiplex PCR reads, yields one record per CDR3 protein. This table has about 500,000 distinct CDR3 sequences, approximately 15% appearing once. V lost 7 bases, J lost 4 bases, and 7 bases stayed unmatched. This CDR3 comprises 15 residues. Only a few counts were recorded for this clonotype. This receptor was obtained from a woman younger than 45 with Graves' ophthalmopathy. V usage is TRBV12-3 or TRBV12-4 and J usage is TRBJ1-1; TRBD1 agrees at 12 bases. Sequenced sample: blood. CDR3 residues: CASTTWDRGPTEAFF. Written as DNA, the CDR3 is TGTGCCAGCACCACCTGGGACAGGGGGCCCACTGAAGCTTTCTTT.